The following is a T cell receptor beta chain sequence with its context. Its antigen is not identified. Germline is not matched at one junction end, which may reflect a read error. TCRdb ran MiXCR on the reads and lists one entry per CDR3 protein. The sample has 740,000 or so distinct CDR3 sequences, less than 40% seen once. The sample comes from a study of T cell repertoires in cytomegalovirus infection. Overall study results and limits: The cumulative frequency of public TCR beta families identified carriers of CMV plus the relevant HLA.

The CDR3 is 13 amino acids. Germline assignment: CDR1 MNHNY and CDR2 SVGAGI (reference sequence). The clonotype was recovered from a human donor in good health (CMV status not recorded). Some clones in this sample may be carry-over from other donors' samples. The specimen sequenced was PBMCs. The V and J genes are TRBV6-6 and TRBJ2-7, with D possibly matching TRBD2 (6 bases). The CDR3 nucleotides are TGTGCCAGCAACAAAGGGACTGCCTACGATCAGTACTTC. Protein sequence: CASNKGTAYDQYF.